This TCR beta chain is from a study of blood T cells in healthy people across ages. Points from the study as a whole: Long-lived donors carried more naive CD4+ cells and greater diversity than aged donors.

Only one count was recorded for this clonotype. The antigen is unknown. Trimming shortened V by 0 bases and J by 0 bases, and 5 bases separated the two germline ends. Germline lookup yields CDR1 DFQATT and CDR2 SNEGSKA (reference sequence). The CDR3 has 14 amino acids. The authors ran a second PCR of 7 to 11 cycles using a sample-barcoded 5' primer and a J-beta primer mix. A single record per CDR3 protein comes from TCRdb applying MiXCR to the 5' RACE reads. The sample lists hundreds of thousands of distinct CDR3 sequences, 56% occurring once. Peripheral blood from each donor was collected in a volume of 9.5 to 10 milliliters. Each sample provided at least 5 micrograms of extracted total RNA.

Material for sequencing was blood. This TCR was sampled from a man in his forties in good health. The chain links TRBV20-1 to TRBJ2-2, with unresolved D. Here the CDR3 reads CSARESANTGELFF. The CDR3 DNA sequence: TGCAGTGCTAGAGAAAGCGCGAACACCGGGGAGCTGTTTTTT.